The clone carrying this T cell receptor beta chain was counted a single time. What it binds is unknown. This record comes from a study of T cell responses to AZD1222 COVID-19 vaccine. Study results and caveats: Of the AZD1222 recipients, only five to seven were seropositive at baseline.

Only in-frame clones appear in the TCRdb table, and some are missing; sequencing was by immunoSEQ multiplex PCR. The sample has 130,000 to 150,000 clones; 90% are singletons. The source is an adult in good health. This specimen was peripheral blood, taken on day 0 of AZD1222 vaccination.

DNA of the CDR3: TGTGCCAGCAGCGACTTGACAGGGTTGGGTTCACCCCTCCACTTT. It is translated as CASSDLTGLGSPLHF. V and J are TRBV2 and TRBJ1-6; the match to TRBD1 covers 7 bases. Germline assignment: CDR1 SNHLY and CDR2 FYNNEI. V lost 6 bases, J lost 9 bases, and 11 bases stayed unmatched. The CDR3 spans 15 residues.